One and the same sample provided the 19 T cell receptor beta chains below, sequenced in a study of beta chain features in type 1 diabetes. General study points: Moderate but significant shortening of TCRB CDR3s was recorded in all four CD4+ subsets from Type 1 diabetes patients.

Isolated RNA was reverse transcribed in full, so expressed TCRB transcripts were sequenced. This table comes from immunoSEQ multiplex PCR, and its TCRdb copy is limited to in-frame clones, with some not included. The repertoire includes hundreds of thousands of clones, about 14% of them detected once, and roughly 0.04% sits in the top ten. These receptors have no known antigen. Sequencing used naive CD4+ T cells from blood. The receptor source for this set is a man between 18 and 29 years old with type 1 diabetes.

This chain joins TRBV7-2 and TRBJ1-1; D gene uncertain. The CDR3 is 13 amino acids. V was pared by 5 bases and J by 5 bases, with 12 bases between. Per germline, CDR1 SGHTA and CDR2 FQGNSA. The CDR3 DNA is TGTGCCAGCAGCAGCTTTGAGGGTACTGAAGCTTTCTTT. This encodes CASSSFEGTEAFF. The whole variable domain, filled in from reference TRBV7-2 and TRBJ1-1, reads GAGVSQSPSNKVTEKGKDVELRCDPISGHTALYWYRQSLGQGLEFLIYFQGNSAPDKSGLPSDRFSAERTGGSVSTLTIQRTQQEDSAVYLCASSSFEGTEAFFGQGTRLTVV.

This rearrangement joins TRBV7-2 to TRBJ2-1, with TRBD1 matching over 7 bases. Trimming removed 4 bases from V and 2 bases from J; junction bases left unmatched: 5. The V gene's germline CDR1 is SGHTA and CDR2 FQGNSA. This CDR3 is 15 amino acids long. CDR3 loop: CASSSDRATYNEQFF. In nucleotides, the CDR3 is TGTGCCAGCAGCTCCGACAGGGCCACCTACAATGAGCAGTTCTTC. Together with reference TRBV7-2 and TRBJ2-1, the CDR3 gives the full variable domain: GAGVSQSPSNKVTEKGKDVELRCDPISGHTALYWYRQSLGQGLEFLIYFQGNSAPDKSGLPSDRFSAERTGGSVSTLTIQRTQQEDSAVYLCASSSDRATYNEQFFGPGTRLTVL.

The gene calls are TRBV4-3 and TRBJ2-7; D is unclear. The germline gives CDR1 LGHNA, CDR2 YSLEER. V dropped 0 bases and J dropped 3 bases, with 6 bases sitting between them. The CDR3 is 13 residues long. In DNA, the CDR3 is TGCGCCAGCAGCCAAGACACAGTCTACGAGCAGTACTTC. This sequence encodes CASSQDTVYEQYF.

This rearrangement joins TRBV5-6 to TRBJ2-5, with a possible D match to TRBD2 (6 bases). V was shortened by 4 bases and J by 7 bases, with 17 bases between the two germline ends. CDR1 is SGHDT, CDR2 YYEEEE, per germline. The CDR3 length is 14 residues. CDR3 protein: CASSDRDWYRTQYF. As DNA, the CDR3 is TGTGCCAGCAGCGACCGGGACTGGTATCGGACCCAGTACTTC.

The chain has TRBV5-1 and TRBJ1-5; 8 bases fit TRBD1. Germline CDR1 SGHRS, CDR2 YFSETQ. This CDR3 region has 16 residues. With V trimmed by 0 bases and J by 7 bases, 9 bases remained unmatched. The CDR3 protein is CASSLGVTGEGQPQHF. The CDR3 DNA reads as TGCGCCAGCAGCTTGGGTGTGACAGGGGAAGGACAGCCCCAGCATTTT.

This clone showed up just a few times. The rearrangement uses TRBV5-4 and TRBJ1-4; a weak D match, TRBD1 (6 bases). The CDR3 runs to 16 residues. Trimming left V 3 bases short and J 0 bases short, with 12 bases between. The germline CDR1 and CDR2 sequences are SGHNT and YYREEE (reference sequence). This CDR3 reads CASSSPGAATNEKLFF. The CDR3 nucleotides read TGTGCCAGCAGCTCCCCAGGGGCCGCAACTAATGAAAAACTGTTTTTT.

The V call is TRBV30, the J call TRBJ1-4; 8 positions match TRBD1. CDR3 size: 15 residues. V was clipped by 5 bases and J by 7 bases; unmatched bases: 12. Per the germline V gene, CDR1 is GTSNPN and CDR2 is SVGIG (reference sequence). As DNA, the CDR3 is TGTGCCTGGGGGAGGGCAGGGGGCGCAGGTGAAAAACTGTTTTTT. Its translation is CAWGRAGGAGEKLFF.

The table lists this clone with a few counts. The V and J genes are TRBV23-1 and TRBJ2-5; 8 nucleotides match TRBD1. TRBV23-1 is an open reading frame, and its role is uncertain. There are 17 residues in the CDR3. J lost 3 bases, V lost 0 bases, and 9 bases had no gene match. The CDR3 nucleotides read TGCGCCAGCAGTCAATCGAAAGGGACAGGAATAGAAGAGACCCAGTACTTC. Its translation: CASSQSKGTGIEETQYF.

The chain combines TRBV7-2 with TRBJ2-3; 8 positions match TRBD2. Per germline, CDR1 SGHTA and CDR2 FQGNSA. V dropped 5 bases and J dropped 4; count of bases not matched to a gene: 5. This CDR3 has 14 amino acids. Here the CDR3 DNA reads TGTGCCAGCAGCCACGGGAGGGTATCAGATACGCAGTATTTT. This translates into CASSHGRVSDTQYF.

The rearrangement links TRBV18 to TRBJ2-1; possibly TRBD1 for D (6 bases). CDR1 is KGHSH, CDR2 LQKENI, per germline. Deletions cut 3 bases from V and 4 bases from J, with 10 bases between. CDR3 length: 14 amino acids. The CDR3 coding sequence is TGTGCCAGCTCACCGGACAGCTCTTACAATGAGCAGTTCTTC. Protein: CASSPDSSYNEQFF.

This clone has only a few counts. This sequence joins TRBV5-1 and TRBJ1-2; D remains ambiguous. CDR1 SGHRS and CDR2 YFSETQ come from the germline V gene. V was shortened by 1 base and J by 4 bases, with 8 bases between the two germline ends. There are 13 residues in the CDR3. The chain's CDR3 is CASSLTDFYGYTF. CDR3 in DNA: TGCGCCAGCAGCTTGACCGACTTCTATGGCTACACCTTC.

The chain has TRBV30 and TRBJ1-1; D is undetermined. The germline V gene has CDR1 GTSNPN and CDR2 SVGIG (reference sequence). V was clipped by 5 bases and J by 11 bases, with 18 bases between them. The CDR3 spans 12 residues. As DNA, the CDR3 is TGTGCCTGGGCGATTTTGGCTTCACGGGCTTTCTTT. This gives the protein CAWAILASRAFF.

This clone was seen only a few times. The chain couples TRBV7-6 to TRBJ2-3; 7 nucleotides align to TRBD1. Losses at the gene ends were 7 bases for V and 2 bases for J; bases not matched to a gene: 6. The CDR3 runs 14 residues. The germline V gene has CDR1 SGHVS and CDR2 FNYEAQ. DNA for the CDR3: TGTGCCAGCACCCGGGGACAGTCCACAGATACGCAGTATTTT. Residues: CASTRGQSTDTQYF.

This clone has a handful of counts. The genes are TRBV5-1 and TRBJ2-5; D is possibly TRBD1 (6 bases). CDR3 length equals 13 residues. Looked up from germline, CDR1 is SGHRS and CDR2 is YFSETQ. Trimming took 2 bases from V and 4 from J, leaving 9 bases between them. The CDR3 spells CASSFLRGETQYF. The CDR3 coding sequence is TGCGCCAGCAGCTTTCTCAGGGGAGAGACCCAGTACTTC.

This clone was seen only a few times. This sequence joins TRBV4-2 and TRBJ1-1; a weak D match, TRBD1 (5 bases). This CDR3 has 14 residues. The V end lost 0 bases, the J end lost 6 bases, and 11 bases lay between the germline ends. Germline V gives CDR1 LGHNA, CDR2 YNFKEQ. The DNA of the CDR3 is TGTGCCAGCAGCCAAGATCCGCAGGGATCTGAAGCTTTCTTT. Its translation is CASSQDPQGSEAFF.

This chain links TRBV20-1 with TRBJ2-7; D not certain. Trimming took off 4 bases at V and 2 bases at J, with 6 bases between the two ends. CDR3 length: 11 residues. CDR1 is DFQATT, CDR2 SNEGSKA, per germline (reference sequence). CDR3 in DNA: TGCAGTGCTATAGACCCCTACGAGCAGTACTTC. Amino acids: CSAIDPYEQYF.

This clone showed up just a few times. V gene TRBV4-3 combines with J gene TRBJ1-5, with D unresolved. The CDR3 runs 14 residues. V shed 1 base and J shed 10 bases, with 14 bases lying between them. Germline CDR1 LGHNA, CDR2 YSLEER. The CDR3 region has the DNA TGCGCCAGCAGCCAAGCCTGGGCCGCCGATCCCCAGCATTTT. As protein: CASSQAWAADPQHF.

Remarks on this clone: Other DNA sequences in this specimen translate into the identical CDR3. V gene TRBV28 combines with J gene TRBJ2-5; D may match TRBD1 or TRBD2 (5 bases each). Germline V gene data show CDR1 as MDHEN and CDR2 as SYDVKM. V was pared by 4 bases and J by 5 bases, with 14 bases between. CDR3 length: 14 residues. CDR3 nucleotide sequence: TGTGCCAGCAGTTCCTCCGGGACCGGGGAGACCCAGTACTTC. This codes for CASSSSGTGETQYF. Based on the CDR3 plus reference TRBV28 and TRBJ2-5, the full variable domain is DVKVTQSSRYLVKRTGEKVFLECVQDMDHENMFWYRQDPGLGLRLIYFSYDVKMKEKGDIPEGYSVSREKKERFSLILESASTNQTSMYLCASSSSGTGETQYFGPGTRLLVL.

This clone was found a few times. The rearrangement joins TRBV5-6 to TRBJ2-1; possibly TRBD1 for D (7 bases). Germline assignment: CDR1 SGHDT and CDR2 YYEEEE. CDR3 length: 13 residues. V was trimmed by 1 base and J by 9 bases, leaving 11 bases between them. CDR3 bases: TGTGCCAGCAGCTTGAGACAGGGAGGTGAGCAGTTCTTC. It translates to CASSLRQGGEQFF.